The 23 T cell receptor beta chains presented below share a single source sample, sequenced in a study of T cells in Graves' hyperthyroidism and ophthalmopathy. TCR beta CDR3 region amplification was performed from RNA transcripts. TCR CDR3 underwent first-round RT-PCR with the HTBI primer set. TCRdb re-called the multiplex PCR reads through MiXCR, storing one row per CDR3 protein. The sample has a few hundred thousand distinct CDR3 sequences, approximately 23% seen once; the top ten hold around 54%. Sequencing was done on a sample of blood. All receptors come from a woman in her seventies with Graves' ophthalmopathy.

This clonotype turned up a few times. The chain carries TRBV7-9 and TRBJ2-2; 8 bases line up with TRBD1. The CDR3 length is 14 residues. The junction had 11 bases not matched to a gene; V was cut back by 11 bases and J by 6 bases. Germline V lookup: CDR1 SEHNR, CDR2 FQNEAQ (reference sequence). The CDR3 DNA reads TGTGCCGCAGGACAGGGCTCGTCTTCCGGGGAGCTGTTTTTT. Translating it yields CAAGQGSSSGELFF.

The rearrangement uses TRBV6-1 and TRBJ1-3, with a possible D match to TRBD1 (5 bases). The V end was cut by 7 bases, the J end by 4 bases, with 14 bases between. The CDR3 runs 14 residues. Germline-derived CDR1 and CDR2 are MNHNS and SASEGT. CDR3 sequence: CASNLGPLGNTIYF. The CDR3 DNA sequence: TGTGCCAGCAACCTGGGGCCTTTGGGAAACACCATATATTTT.

This clonotype appeared a few times. The rearrangement joins TRBV6-2 or TRBV6-3 to TRBJ1-5; 7 bases fit TRBD1. V was pared by 6 bases and J by 1 base, with 6 bases of the junction left unmatched. This CDR3 is built from 15 residues. The germline V gene encodes CDR1 MNHEY and CDR2 SVGEGT. This CDR3 is CASRVDRRSNQPQHF. CDR3 bases: TGTGCCAGCAGGGTGGACAGGAGGAGCAATCAGCCCCAGCATTTT.

This clonotype was seen many times. V gene TRBV2 combines with J gene TRBJ2-2; 7 bases agree with TRBD2. This CDR3 is 14 amino acids long. In germline, CDR1 is SNHLY, CDR2 FYNNEI. Losses at the gene ends were 4 bases for V and 5 bases for J; bases not matched to a gene: 4. CDR3 protein: CASSGWEGTGELFF. CDR3 DNA sequence: TGTGCCAGCAGTGGTTGGGAGGGGACCGGGGAGCTGTTTTTT.

The sample holds a few counts of this clonotype. The chain has TRBV5-5 and TRBJ2-5; D is perhaps TRBD1 (5 bases). Trimming removed 1 base at V and 4 bases at J, with 11 bases between. CDR1 and CDR2 (germline): SGHKS, YYEKEE (reference sequence). The CDR3 sequence is 14 residues long. The CDR3 DNA reads TGTGCCAGCAGCTTGACAGGCTGGGTAGAGACCCAGTACTTC. It codes for CASSLTGWVETQYF.

This clonotype was counted at least ten times. The chain links TRBV27 to TRBJ1-1; TRBD1 matches 11 bases. The CDR3 totals 16 residues. Germline assignment: CDR1 MNHEY and CDR2 SMNVEV (reference sequence). V trimming: 6 bases; J trimming: 3 bases; junction bases outside the gene matches: 9. For the CDR3, the DNA is TGTGCCAGCAGAATCCGCCGGGACAGGGGGGACACTGAAGCTTTCTTT. Its protein product is CASRIRRDRGDTEAFF.

There are many counts of this clonotype. Here the CDR3 DNA reads TGCGCCAGCAGCCAGGGGCCAGGGAATGAGCAGTTCTTC. Translating gives CASSQGPGNEQFF. The chain joins TRBV4-1 to TRBJ2-1, with a tentative D call TRBD1 (5 bases). The V gene's germline CDR1 is MGHRA and CDR2 YSYEKL. The CDR3 sequence is 13 residues long. V lost 3 bases to trimming and J lost 7 bases, with 10 bases between them.

This clonotype was observed many times. The rearrangement joins TRBV2 to TRBJ2-7; 10 bases line up with TRBD2. The CDR3 extends over 16 amino acids. V shed 4 bases, J shed 0 bases, and the junction held 6 bases outside the gene matches. Germline CDR1 and CDR2: SNHLY and FYNNEI. This CDR3 is CASSAPASGSSYEQYF. The CDR3 nucleotides read TGTGCCAGCAGTGCCCCCGCTAGCGGGAGCTCCTACGAGCAGTACTTC.

The chain links TRBV20-1 to TRBJ2-3; 16 nucleotides match TRBD2. CDR1 is DFQATT and CDR2 is SNEGSKA in the germline V gene (reference sequence). J lost 2 bases, V lost 5 bases, and 10 bases had no gene match. This CDR3 region has 18 residues. CDR3 DNA: TGCAGTGCTCATCCGGGACTAGCGGGAGGGCCCTCCACAGATACGCAGTATTTT. Amino acid sequence: CSAHPGLAGGPSTDTQYF.

This clonotype appeared many times. At one of its ends the junction is not consistent with the germline gene, which may arise from a read error. The chain couples TRBV30 to TRBJ2-5; the match to TRBD2 covers 7 bases. This CDR3 contains 13 residues. Germline loops: CDR1 GTSNPN, CDR2 SVGIG (reference sequence). CDR3 bases: TGTGCCTGGAGTGTAGGGGCGGGAGAGGCCCAGTACTTC. It yields the protein CAWSVGAGEAQYF.

The rearrangement joins TRBV20-1 to TRBJ2-5, with D tentatively TRBD1 or TRBD2 (5 bases each). Trimming cost V 0 bases and J 4 bases, with 12 bases left between them. Germline V gives CDR1 DFQATT, CDR2 SNEGSKA (reference sequence). CDR3 length: 14 amino acids. CDR3 residues: CSARDGGGRETQYF. Written as DNA, the CDR3 is TGCAGTGCTAGAGATGGTGGGGGACGAGAGACCCAGTACTTC.

Only a few counts were recorded for this clonotype. This chain uses TRBV27 with TRBJ2-1, with TRBD2 identical over 10 bases. This CDR3 spans 15 amino acids. Germline-derived CDR1 and CDR2 are MNHEY and SMNVEV (reference sequence). Trimming cost V 5 bases and J 6 bases; bases outside gene matches: 7. DNA of the CDR3: TGTGCCAGCAGTCGTCGGACTAGCGGCCGCAATGAGCAGTTCTTC. This translates into CASSRRTSGRNEQFF.

A few counts support this clonotype. The CDR3 reads CASSFQGLDQPQHF. The CDR3 DNA follows: TGTGCCAGCAGTTTTCAGGGACTCGATCAGCCCCAGCATTTT. The chain recombines TRBV12-3 or TRBV12-4 with TRBJ1-5; D is perhaps TRBD1 (5 bases). V gave up 3 bases and J gave up 5 bases, with 11 bases separating them. The CDR3 extends over 14 amino acids.

The genes are TRBV6-1 and TRBJ1-6, with 10 bases identical to TRBD1. J was trimmed by 9 bases and V by 0 bases; bases with no gene match: 11. CDR1 is MNHNS and CDR2 is SASEGT in the germline V gene. The CDR3 length is 18 residues. CDR3 nucleotides: TGTGCCAGCAGTGAAGCGCACTACTCCGGGACAGGGGTTTCACCCCTCCACTTT. Translated, it gives CASSEAHYSGTGVSPLHF.

This clonotype was detected a few times. This chain uses TRBV27 with TRBJ2-7, with D perhaps matching TRBD1 or TRBD2 (5 bases each). V lost 2 bases, J lost 4 bases, and 15 bases lay in between. In germline, CDR1 is MNHEY, CDR2 SMNVEV (reference sequence). CDR3 length: 15 residues. The CDR3 coding sequence is TGTGCCAGCAGTTTAGATCCCCTCGGGGCTTACGAGCAGTACTTC. It encodes CASSLDPLGAYEQYF.

This rearrangement joins TRBV9 to TRBJ2-3; tentatively, D is TRBD2 (5 bases). Germline CDR1 reads SGDLS; CDR2 reads YYNGEE. Trimming took 0 bases from V and 2 from J, leaving 7 bases between them. This CDR3 has 14 residues. This CDR3 is CASSVAGITDTQYF. As DNA, the CDR3 is TGTGCCAGCAGCGTAGCCGGGATCACAGATACGCAGTATTTT.

This clonotype was counted only a few times. The V gene is TRBV25-1, the J gene TRBJ2-5; unclear D gene. This CDR3 is 13 amino acids long. Germline V CDR1 and CDR2: MGHDK, SYGVNS. V was shortened by 2 bases and J by 3 bases, with 7 bases between the two germline ends. The CDR3 DNA reads as TGTGCCAGCAGTGAACCCTGGAAAGAGACCCAGTACTTC. Its translation: CASSEPWKETQYF.

In its sample, this clonotype was seen many times. The rearrangement links TRBV27 to TRBJ2-2; either TRBD1 or TRBD2 may supply D (5 bases each). Trimming pared 2 bases from V and 2 bases from J, leaving 12 bases between. The CDR3 is 16 residues long. Germline V CDR1 and CDR2: MNHEY, SMNVEV (reference sequence). CDR3 bases: TGTGCCAGCAGTTTAAGGGGACGCCTTAACACCGGGGAGCTGTTTTTT. As protein: CASSLRGRLNTGELFF.

The chain links TRBV5-1 to TRBJ2-7, with 10 bases that match TRBD2. The CDR3 is 16 residues long. V shed 0 bases and J 4 bases; nucleotides not matched to a gene: 7. Germline V gene sequence: CDR1 SGHRS, CDR2 YFSETQ. CDR3 amino acids: CASSLEARLAGYEQYF. The CDR3, as DNA: TGCGCCAGCAGCTTGGAGGCGAGACTAGCGGGTTACGAGCAGTACTTC.

With regard to this clonotype: This may come from a read error, since a much larger clone is one base off. This chain joins TRBV12-3 or TRBV12-4 and TRBJ2-1, with D perhaps given as TRBD1 or TRBD2 (5 bases each). CDR3 length: 13 residues. V was shortened by 3 bases and J by 8 bases, with 11 bases between the two germline ends. CDR3 sequence reads: CASSFRGDDEQFF. The CDR3 DNA is TGTGCCAGCAGTTTCCGAGGGGACGATGAGCAGTTCTTC.

This clonotype has only a few counts. This chain uses TRBV6-1 with TRBJ1-3, with D maybe TRBD1 (5 bases). CDR1 and CDR2 from the germline V gene are MNHNS and SASEGT. CDR3 length: 14 residues. Trimming took 0 bases from V and 8 from J, leaving 11 bases between them. DNA of the CDR3: TGTGCCAGCAGTGAAGCGTTGGGGCAGTACACCATATATTTT. This encodes CASSEALGQYTIYF.

The CDR3 is CASSLGRLNGYTF. CDR3 in DNA: TGTGCCAGCAGCTTAGGACGTCTCAATGGCTACACCTTC. The V call is TRBV7-2, the J call TRBJ1-2; D remains unclear. Trimming removed 1 base at V and 6 bases at J, with 9 bases between. CDR3 size: 13 residues. In germline, CDR1 is SGHTA, CDR2 FQGNSA.

The chain carries TRBV4-3 and TRBJ2-5, with TRBD1 matching over 10 bases. The CDR3 is made up of 20 amino acids. CDR1 and CDR2 (germline): LGHNA, YSLEER. V shed 4 bases and J 2 bases; nucleotides not matched to a gene: 19. CDR3 sequence reads: CASSRSLSRQGAVGQETQYF. Here the CDR3 DNA reads TGCGCCAGCAGCCGGAGTCTTTCGCGACAGGGGGCGGTCGGTCAAGAGACCCAGTACTTC.